This entry lists 2 T cell receptor beta chains sequenced from one sample in a study of T cell clonality in common variable immunodeficiency. Study-level results: In common variable immunodeficiency, TCR beta chains reportedly carried fewer deletions and N-nucleotide insertions.

For these receptors, no antigen is known. The repertoire was sequenced with immunoSEQ multiplex PCR; TCRdb's copy has only in-frame clones and lacks some. Singletons are absent from the sample, which has fewer than 25,000 clones. Sequences were obtained from peripheral blood mononuclear cells. These receptors were obtained from a human donor with common variable immunodeficiency.

This clone has just a few counts. The sequenced fragment ends 3 residues before the CDR3 boundary, so the rest is inferred from the germline J gene. The gene calls are TRBV18 and TRBJ2-7; D not certain. Germline CDR1 and CDR2: KGHSH and LQKENI. V lost 3 bases and J lost 0, with 12 bases in between. This CDR3 has 15 amino acids. The covered CDR3 bases are TGTGCCAGCTCACCGACTCCAAGCCCCTCCTACGAG. As protein: CASSPTPSPSYE. The full CDR3 is CASSPTPSPSYEQYF.

Concerning this clone itself: The sequence runs out 3 residues before the end of the CDR3; the remainder is reconstructed from the germline J gene. The chain combines TRBV19 with TRBJ2-7; possibly TRBD1 for D (5 bases). CDR3 size: 13 residues. With 5 bases removed from V and 3 bases from J, the gap between germline ends came to 11 bases. Germline V gene sequence: CDR1 LNHDA, CDR2 SQIVND (reference sequence). The sequenced CDR3 bases are TGTGCCAGTAGTTCCGGACACGACTACGAG. Protein product: CASSSGHDYE. The whole CDR3 protein is CASSSGHDYEQYF.